The rows below give T cell receptor beta chains drawn from one sample of a study of T cell responses to AZD1222 COVID-19 vaccine. Generated by immunoSEQ multiplex PCR, the TCRdb table keeps only in-frame clones and is missing some. The table shows about 140,000 clones, with around 90% occurring only once. The material sequenced was peripheral blood, taken on day 0 of AZD1222 vaccination. The receptors shown here come from an adult in good health. CDR3s leave out the opening cysteine and the closing phenylalanine or tryptophan.

CDR3aa	v_gene
ASSSYRDRGSPLH	TRBV11-2
ASSDVSNYGYT	TRBV2
ASSLAVGSNQPQH	TRBV7-2
SASVRGVSNQPQH	TRBV20-1
ASSFPGSSYNSPLH	TRBV6-6
ASSLGGRGDEQY	TRBV5-4
ATRDLRTYEQY	TRBV24-1
ASSFEGGETQY	TRBV5-1
ASSDRGGEQY	TRBV27
ASSDASGSPYEQY	TRBV5-4
ASSDSKRVGGGYT	TRBV6-4
ASSLPGRNGYT	TRBV7-2
AIADSNQDNGYT	TRBV10-3
ASSQARGCGKGNTEAF	TRBV23-1
ASSPYRHSGANVLT	TRBV18
ASSPTGRDYGYT	TRBV19
ATSRGGWGASEAF	TRBV15
ASSEARGRSYEQY	TRBV6-1
ASSMGSRNEKLF	TRBV19
ASSFKAGGQGQETQY	TRBV5-6
ASSIREPVSYNEQF	TRBV21-1
ASSSRAGNGYT	TRBV27
ASSLRDREYSNQPQH	TRBV18
ATYDGSRYGYT	TRBV15
ASSRGGQGEAYEQY	TRBV3-1/TRBV3-2
ATSDPGLAGSTDTQY	TRBV24-1